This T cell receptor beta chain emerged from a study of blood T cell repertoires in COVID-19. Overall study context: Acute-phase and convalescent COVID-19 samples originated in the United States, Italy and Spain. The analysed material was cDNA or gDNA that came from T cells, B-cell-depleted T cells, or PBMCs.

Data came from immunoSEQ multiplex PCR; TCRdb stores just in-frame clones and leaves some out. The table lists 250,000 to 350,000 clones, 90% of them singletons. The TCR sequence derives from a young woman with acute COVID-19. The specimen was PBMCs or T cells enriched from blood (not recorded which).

In DNA form, the CDR3 reads TGTGCCAGCAGTTTCGGCGGGACAGGGGTTTTGGATACGCAGTATTTT. Protein sequence: CASSFGGTGVLDTQYF. The chain carries TRBV27 and TRBJ2-3, with 10 bases aligning to TRBD1. CDR3 length: 16 amino acids. Trimming cost V 3 bases and J 6 bases; bases outside gene matches: 9. Looked up from germline, CDR1 is MNHEY and CDR2 is SMNVEV (reference sequence).